This record concerns one T cell receptor (beta chain) sequence. The antigen is undetermined. Molecular barcoded adaptors covering alpha/delta and beta/gamma chains were used on roughly 400 ng RNA. TCRdb called the reads again in MiXCR, with one record for every CDR3 protein. Of 25,000 to 35,000 distinct CDR3 sequences in the sample, approximately 18% are singletons; the top ten hold 15% to 20%. This entry belongs to a study of read filtering for tumor transcriptome and immune sequencing. In the study overall: TCR-mapped reads were about 3.5 to 10.27 million with IR-seq versus roughly 75 to 1,300 with RNA-seq.

General study points: Without single-read clonotypes, shared clonotype proportions correlated more between IR-seq and RNA-seq. Single-read clonotypes: approximately 87% of IR-seq clonotypes (about 3.5% of reads), 74.6% of RNA-seq clonotypes (roughly 49% of reads). Sorted CD138-negative bone marrow cells were not purified T cells.

Specimen: a population of CD138-negative cells sorted from bone marrow. The receptor was isolated from a donor aged 40 or over with multiple myeloma.

The CDR3 DNA sequence: TGTGCCAGCAGTGAAGCGGGGTACGCAGATACGCAGTATTTT. It translates to CASSEAGYADTQYF. The V call is TRBV6-1, the J call TRBJ2-3, with D uncertain. Germline lookup yields CDR1 MNHNS and CDR2 SASEGT. The CDR3 loop spans 14 amino acids. Trimming left V 0 bases short and J 4 bases short, with 8 bases between.